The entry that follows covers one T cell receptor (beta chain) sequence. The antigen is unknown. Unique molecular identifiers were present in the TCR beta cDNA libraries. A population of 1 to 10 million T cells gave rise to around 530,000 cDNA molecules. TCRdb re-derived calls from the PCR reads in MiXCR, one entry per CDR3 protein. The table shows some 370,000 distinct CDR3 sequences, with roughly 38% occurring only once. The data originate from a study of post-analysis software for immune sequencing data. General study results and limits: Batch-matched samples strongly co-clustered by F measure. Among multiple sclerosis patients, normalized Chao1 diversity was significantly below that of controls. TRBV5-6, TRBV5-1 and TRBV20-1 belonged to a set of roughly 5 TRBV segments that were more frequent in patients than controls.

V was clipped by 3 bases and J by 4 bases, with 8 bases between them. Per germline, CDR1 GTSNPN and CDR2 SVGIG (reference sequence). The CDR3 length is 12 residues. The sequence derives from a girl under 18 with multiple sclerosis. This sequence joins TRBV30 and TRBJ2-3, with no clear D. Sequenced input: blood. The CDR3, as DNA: TGTGCCTGGAGGGCGAATTCAGATACGCAGTATTTT. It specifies CAWRANSDTQYF.